These 21 T cell receptor beta chains were all obtained from the same sample, sequenced in a study of long-term antiretroviral therapy in people with HIV. The assay used was immunoSEQ (version v3.0), run at survey level. TCRdb keeps only in-frame clones here, not all; method: immunoSEQ multiplex PCR. Of tens of thousands of clones listed, roughly 90% are singletons. Sequencing used unsorted PBMCs, obtained 1.8 years after starting antiretroviral therapy. These receptors all stem from a young woman with HIV.

This clone has only a few counts. The CDR3 reads CASSDLGGYYGYTF. In nucleotides, the CDR3 is TGTGCCAGCAGTGACCTCGGGGGCTACTATGGCTACACCTTC. The chain couples TRBV6-5 to TRBJ1-2; possibly TRBD1 for D (6 bases). The germline CDR1 and CDR2 sequences are MNHEY and SVGAGI. This CDR3 is built from 14 residues. V dropped 5 bases and J dropped 3 bases, with 13 bases sitting between them.

This chain connects TRBV6-1 to TRBJ1-5; D gene unclear. The CDR3 extends over 15 amino acids. The V gene lost 2 bases and the J gene lost 1 base, with 9 bases spanning the gap. The germline gives CDR1 MNHNS, CDR2 SASEGT. CDR3 sequence (DNA): TGTGCCAGCAGTGAATGGGATCGGAGCAATCAGCCCCAGCATTTT. Amino acids: CASSEWDRSNQPQHF.

This clone rates as medium-sized (0.01 to 0.1%). This chain connects TRBV15 to TRBJ1-1; TRBD1 is a possible D gene (5 bases). The CDR3 consists of 14 residues. Germline V gene sequence: CDR1 LNHNV, CDR2 YYDKDF (reference sequence). V was pared by 1 base and J by 6 bases, with 12 bases between. CDR3 sequence: CATSRVRGGAEAFF. The CDR3 DNA reads TGTGCCACCAGCAGAGTTCGGGGAGGGGCTGAAGCTTTCTTT.

The chain links TRBV27 to TRBJ1-4, with a possible D match to TRBD1 (6 bases). This CDR3 region has 15 residues. V was trimmed by 1 base and J by 6 bases, leaving 12 bases between them. Germline lookup yields CDR1 MNHEY and CDR2 SMNVEV (reference sequence). Written as DNA, the CDR3 is TGTGCCAGCAGTTTATTATCCAGGGGCGATGAAAAACTGTTTTTT. Its protein is CASSLLSRGDEKLFF.

The chain couples TRBV10-2 to TRBJ1-5, with 8 positions matching TRBD1. The CDR3 runs to 14 residues. The germline gives CDR1 WSHSY, CDR2 SAAADI. J lost 9 bases, V lost 6 bases, and 10 bases had no gene match. The chain's CDR3 is CASREAGGGRPQHF. DNA of the CDR3: TGCGCCAGCAGGGAGGCAGGGGGCGGAAGGCCCCAGCATTTT.

This clone occurred a few times. V and J are TRBV27 and TRBJ2-7, with D maybe TRBD2 (7 bases). The CDR3 is made up of 14 amino acids. The germline V and J ends were trimmed by 11 bases and 4 bases, with 21 bases remaining between them. The germline CDR1 and CDR2 sequences are MNHEY and SMNVEV (reference sequence). The CDR3 protein is CAVMTGRGGYEQYF. As DNA, the CDR3 is TGTGCCGTGATGACAGGTCGGGGAGGGTACGAGCAGTACTTC.

V and J are TRBV5-3 and TRBJ2-3; 8 bases map to TRBD2. TRBV5-3 is labeled an ORF, and its function is uncertain. Losses at the gene ends were 0 bases for V and 2 bases for J; bases not matched to a gene: 11. This CDR3 is built from 18 residues. As DNA, the CDR3 is TGTGCCAGAAGCTTGGGGCCGATTTTAGCGGGGTACACAGATACGCAGTATTTT. Protein: CARSLGPILAGYTDTQYF.

This chain uses TRBV4-1 with TRBJ2-1, with 9 bases matching TRBD2. Germline V gives CDR1 MGHRA, CDR2 YSYEKL. Unmatched junction bases numbered 17, after V lost 1 base and J lost 13 bases. The CDR3 consists of 17 residues. In nucleotides, the CDR3 is TGCGCCAGCAGCCAAGTTCCCGCTAGCGGGACTACAATGGCCCAGTTCTTC. It specifies CASSQVPASGTTMAQFF.

The V and J genes are TRBV18 and TRBJ2-3; 12 bases align to TRBD1. With 2 bases clipped from V and 5 bases from J, the junction kept 5 bases outside the gene matches. CDR1 is KGHSH, CDR2 LQKENI, per germline. The CDR3 runs to 16 residues. The CDR3 coding sequence is TGTGCCAGCTCACCAGGGGGACAGGGGGCAGGAGATACGCAGTATTTT. As protein: CASSPGGQGAGDTQYF.

This chain uses TRBV6-4 with TRBJ2-3; TRBD2 agrees at 10 bases. The germline V gene has CDR1 MRHNA and CDR2 SNTAGT. The V gene end was trimmed by 3 bases and the J gene end by 3 bases; junction bases not matched to a gene: 3. The length of the CDR3 is 15 residues. The CDR3 DNA sequence: TGTGCCAGCAGTGAGTCTAGCGGGGGAACAGATACGCAGTATTTT. As protein: CASSESSGGTDTQYF.

This clone occurred once. The gene calls are TRBV7-9 and TRBJ2-2, with D unresolved. With 7 bases removed from V and 0 bases from J, the gap between germline ends came to 6 bases. Germline V gene lookup returns CDR1 SEHNR and CDR2 FQNEAQ (reference sequence). The CDR3 has 13 residues. CDR3 loop: CASIPTNTGELFF. The CDR3 DNA follows: TGTGCCAGCATTCCTACGAACACCGGGGAGCTGTTTTTT.

The chain couples TRBV27 to TRBJ2-1; maybe TRBD2 (5 bases). CDR3 size: 15 residues. Trimming removed 2 bases at V and 2 bases at J, with 10 bases between. The germline gives CDR1 MNHEY, CDR2 SMNVEV (reference sequence). This CDR3 reads CASSLVATAYNEQFF. Here the CDR3 DNA reads TGTGCCAGCAGTTTAGTAGCGACCGCCTACAATGAGCAGTTCTTC.

V and J are TRBV11-2 and TRBJ1-3; D remains ambiguous. The germline V and J ends were trimmed by 3 bases and 0 bases, with 12 bases remaining between them. This CDR3 is built from 16 residues. CDR1 and CDR2 (germline): SGHAT, FQNNGV. The DNA for the CDR3 is TGTGCCAGCAGCTTGCTAAAAGGTAGCTCTGGAAACACCATATATTTT. Its protein product is CASSLLKGSSGNTIYF.

J is TRBJ2-2 and V is TRBV19, with 11 nucleotides matching TRBD2. CDR1 and CDR2 from the germline V gene are LNHDA and SQIVND (reference sequence). This CDR3 contains 17 residues. The junction had 17 bases not matched to a gene; V was cut back by 10 bases and J by 7 bases. The CDR3 DNA follows: TGTGCCACAATTGGAAGGGTTAGCGGGAGGGCCAGCGGGGAGCTGTTTTTT. It yields the protein CATIGRVSGRASGELFF. Using reference TRBV19 and TRBJ2-2 for the parts outside the CDR3, the full variable domain is DGGITQSPKYLFRKEGQNVTLSCEQNLNHDAMYWYRQDPGQGLRLIYYSQIVNDFQKGDIAEGYSVSREKKESFPLTVTSAQKNPTAFYLCATIGRVSGRASGELFFGEGSRLTVL.

J is TRBJ2-1 and V is TRBV11-2; D is uncertain. The CDR3 extends over 11 amino acids. CDR1 and CDR2 from the germline V gene are SGHAT and FQNNGV. V lost 2 bases, J lost 12 bases, and 8 bases lay in between. In DNA, the CDR3 is TGTGCCAGCAGCTTAATTGCTAGGCAGTTCTTC. This translates into CASSLIARQFF.

The V and J genes are TRBV18 and TRBJ2-5; D possibly matches TRBD1 or TRBD2 (5 bases each). V lost 3 bases and J 5 bases, leaving 10 bases between the germline ends. In germline, CDR1 is KGHSH, CDR2 LQKENI. This CDR3 is built from 13 residues. The DNA for the CDR3 is TGTGCCAGCTCACCTGGGGACCGCGAGACCCAGTACTTC. Its translation: CASSPGDRETQYF.

The chain has TRBV9 and TRBJ2-3, with 9 bases lining up with TRBD2. The CDR3 length is 15 residues. The V gene end was trimmed by 2 bases and the J gene end by 4 bases; junction bases not matched to a gene: 5. CDR1 is SGDLS and CDR2 is YYNGEE in the germline V gene. The CDR3 region is CASSVGLATADTQYF. CDR3 DNA: TGTGCCAGCAGCGTCGGACTAGCGACGGCAGATACGCAGTATTTT.

V is TRBV11-2 and J is TRBJ1-2; D is perhaps TRBD1 (5 bases). Deletions cut 5 bases from V and 6 bases from J, with 13 bases between. Germline CDR1 and CDR2: SGHAT and FQNNGV. There are 13 residues in the CDR3. The CDR3 DNA is TGTGCCAGCAGCCGAGGGGTAGGGGATGGCTACACCTTC. Amino acids: CASSRGVGDGYTF.

This clone was seen once. This chain links TRBV5-1 with TRBJ1-3; D is uncertain. CDR1 SGHRS and CDR2 YFSETQ come from the germline V gene. This CDR3 is built from 14 residues. The ends were cut back, 4 bases at V and 2 bases at J, with 10 bases in the middle. This chain's CDR3 is CASSEAAPGNTIYF. The CDR3 nucleotides read TGCGCCAGCAGCGAGGCGGCCCCTGGAAACACCATATATTTT.

This chain links TRBV6-6 with TRBJ2-5; D tentatively fits TRBD1 or TRBD2 (7 bases each). V was pared by 2 bases and J by 5 bases, with 12 bases between. The CDR3 spans 14 residues. Germline CDR1 and CDR2: MNHNY and SVGAGI (reference sequence). CDR3 DNA sequence: TGTGCCAGCAGTTACCCCAGGGGGGGGGAGACCCAGTACTTC. Its translation is CASSYPRGGETQYF.

This chain joins TRBV5-1 and TRBJ2-2; D gene uncertain. V lost 2 bases and J 4 bases, leaving 15 bases between the germline ends. Germline-derived CDR1 and CDR2 are SGHRS and YFSETQ. There are 16 residues in the CDR3. In DNA form, the CDR3 reads TGCGCCAGCAGCTTAAGGATGGCTCGTGTCACCGGGGAGCTGTTTTTT. Protein product: CASSLRMARVTGELFF.